This passage covers 17 T cell receptor beta chains from one sample sequenced in a study of shared clonotypes between healthy human individuals. Clones were read by immunoSEQ multiplex PCR, and TCRdb kept only the in-frame ones, dropping some. The table includes about 1.5 million clones, roughly 96% detected once. The sequenced sample was naive CD4+ T cells sorted from blood. Subset reported: CD45RA+ positively selected. All receptors come from a man in his thirties or forties in good health.

J is TRBJ2-7 and V is TRBV25-1; 8 bases align to TRBD1. CDR3 length: 16 amino acids. J gave up 4 bases and V 3 bases, and 11 bases lay outside the gene matches. Looked up from germline, CDR1 is MGHDK and CDR2 is SYGVNS. CDR3 in amino acids: CASSDPSDRDAYEQYF. In nucleotides, the CDR3 is TGTGCCAGCAGTGACCCGTCGGACAGGGACGCATACGAGCAGTACTTC.

A remark on this clone: The same CDR3 arises from other DNA sequences in this sample as well. V gene TRBV5-1 combines with J gene TRBJ2-2; the D is unclear. CDR3 length equals 14 residues. Germline CDR1 SGHRS, CDR2 YFSETQ. Trimming shortened V by 0 bases and J by 2 bases, and 5 bases separated the two germline ends. This CDR3 is CASSLGDNTGELFF. DNA for the CDR3: TGCGCCAGCAGCTTGGGAGATAACACCGGGGAGCTGTTTTTT. Full variable domain (outside the CDR3, taken from reference TRBV5-1 and TRBJ2-2): KAGVTQTPRYLIKTRGQQVTLSCSPISGHRSVSWYQQTPGQGLQFLFEYFSETQRNKGNFPGRFSGRQFSNSRSEMNVSTLELGDSALYLCASSLGDNTGELFFGEGSRLTVL.

This chain joins TRBV28 and TRBJ1-5; 7 bases fit TRBD1. Germline CDR1 is MDHEN and CDR2 is SYDVKM. V was pared by 3 bases and J by 2 bases, with 7 bases of the junction left unmatched. The CDR3 loop spans 16 amino acids. The CDR3 coding sequence is TGTGCCAGCAGTTTCCCGACAGGGCAGGGCAATCAGCCCCAGCATTTT. This gives the protein CASSFPTGQGNQPQHF.

The chain is built from TRBV5-1 and TRBJ2-1; 9 nucleotides align to TRBD2. CDR3 length equals 15 residues. Trimming at V came to 4 bases and at J to 3 bases, leaving 5 bases not matched to a gene. Germline V gene lookup returns CDR1 SGHRS and CDR2 YFSETQ. The CDR3: CASSPRSGSYNEQFF. The CDR3 nucleotides read TGCGCCAGCAGCCCCCGTAGCGGGAGCTACAATGAGCAGTTCTTC.

This rearrangement joins TRBV11-1 to TRBJ2-7, with unresolved D. The CDR3 loop spans 12 amino acids. CDR1 SGHAT and CDR2 FQDESV come from the germline V gene (reference sequence). V was cut by 1 base and J by 6 bases, with 7 bases left in between. CDR3 in amino acids: CASSLDSGEQYF. CDR3 bases: TGTGCCAGCAGCTTAGATTCGGGCGAGCAGTACTTC.

The rearrangement joins TRBV4-1 to TRBJ2-7; 11 bases line up with TRBD2. V trimming: 4 bases; J trimming: 5 bases; junction bases outside the gene matches: 10. CDR1 is MGHRA and CDR2 is YSYEKL in the germline V gene. This CDR3 is built from 16 residues. For the CDR3, the DNA is TGCGCCAGCAGCCTATCATTAGCGGGAGGGCAGGACGAGCAGTACTTC. Translated: CASSLSLAGGQDEQYF.

The rearrangement links TRBV5-4 to TRBJ2-1; no clear D gene. V was cut by 4 bases and J by 5 bases, with 19 bases left in between. This CDR3 is 16 amino acids long. Germline-derived CDR1 and CDR2 are SGHNT and YYREEE (reference sequence). CDR3 coding DNA: TGTGCCAGCAGCCCCGACTCCTTCCGGGCTCACAATGAGCAGTTCTTC. Translated, it gives CASSPDSFRAHNEQFF.

Comments on this clone: At one end, the junction sequence differs from germline, possibly due to a read error. V gene TRBV5-4 combines with J gene TRBJ2-5, with a tentative D call TRBD1 (5 bases). CDR3 length: 13 residues. Germline V gives CDR1 SGHNT, CDR2 YYREEE (reference sequence). The CDR3: CASSQPGIQTQHF. The CDR3 DNA reads TGTGCCAGCAGTCAGCCAGGGATCCAGACCCAGCACTTC.

The V gene is TRBV9, the J gene TRBJ2-1, with TRBD1 matching over 8 bases. The V gene end was trimmed by 3 bases and the J gene end by 4 bases; junction bases not matched to a gene: 12. The germline V gene encodes CDR1 SGDLS and CDR2 YYNGEE. The CDR3 length is 17 residues. CDR3 amino acids: CASSGNRGTSLYNEQFF. In DNA, the CDR3 is TGTGCCAGCAGCGGAAACAGGGGGACGAGCCTGTACAATGAGCAGTTCTTC.

The genes are TRBV5-4 and TRBJ2-2; D not certain. The V and J ends lost 0 bases and 0 bases respectively, with 9 bases between them. This CDR3 has 16 amino acids. Germline values: CDR1 SGHNT, CDR2 YYREEE (reference sequence). This CDR3 reads CASSLVSAPNTGELFF. CDR3 nucleotide sequence: TGTGCCAGCAGCTTGGTTTCCGCCCCGAACACCGGGGAGCTGTTTTTT.

This sequence joins TRBV7-2 and TRBJ2-7; 9 nucleotides agree with TRBD2. The CDR3 runs to 14 residues. The V gene's germline CDR1 is SGHTA and CDR2 FQGNSA. Trimming removed 5 bases from V and 1 base from J; junction bases left unmatched: 3. Written as DNA, the CDR3 is TGTGCCAGCAGCCGGACTAGCGATTCCTACGAGCAGTACTTC. Amino acids: CASSRTSDSYEQYF.

V gene TRBV6-1 combines with J gene TRBJ2-5; unclear D gene. Germline lookup yields CDR1 MNHNS and CDR2 SASEGT. Trimming removed 2 bases from V and 7 bases from J, with 17 bases in between. The CDR3 spans 15 residues. Here the CDR3 reads CASSEMKNSVGTQYF. CDR3 nucleotides: TGTGCCAGCAGTGAAATGAAGAACTCGGTCGGGACCCAGTACTTC.

This chain joins TRBV7-2 and TRBJ2-7, with 8 bases identical to TRBD2. Germline values: CDR1 SGHTA, CDR2 FQGNSA. The CDR3 is made up of 17 amino acids. Losses at the gene ends were 3 bases for V and 1 base for J; bases not matched to a gene: 11. CDR3 region: CASSFVGASGRSYEQYF. The CDR3 DNA reads as TGTGCCAGCAGCTTTGTTGGGGCTAGCGGGCGGTCCTACGAGCAGTACTTC. The full variable domain, its missing parts supplied by reference TRBV7-2 and TRBJ2-7, is GAGVSQSPSNKVTEKGKDVELRCDPISGHTALYWYRQSLGQGLEFLIYFQGNSAPDKSGLPSDRFSAERTGGSVSTLTIQRTQQEDSAVYLCASSFVGASGRSYEQYFGPGTRLTVT.

This CDR3 reads CASSSRGAYEQYF. The CDR3 DNA sequence: TGTGCCAGCAGCTCGAGGGGGGCCTACGAGCAGTACTTC. This chain uses TRBV11-2 with TRBJ2-7; D may match TRBD1 or TRBD2 (6 bases each). Germline-derived CDR1 and CDR2 are SGHAT and FQNNGV. Trimming left V 4 bases short and J 2 bases short, with 9 bases between. CDR3 length equals 13 residues.

This chain uses TRBV29-1 with TRBJ2-3; 9 bases map to TRBD2. Germline loops: CDR1 SQVTM, CDR2 ANQGSEA. CDR3 length equals 15 residues. The V and J ends lost 5 bases and 2 bases, in that order; junction bases with no gene match: 8. CDR3 region: CSVWLAGASTDTQYF. The DNA of the CDR3 is TGCAGCGTTTGGTTAGCGGGAGCCTCCACAGATACGCAGTATTTT.

This sequence joins TRBV5-1 and TRBJ2-2; 8 bases are shared with TRBD2. V trimming: 0 bases; J trimming: 6 bases; junction bases outside the gene matches: 7. This CDR3 comprises 16 residues. Germline V gives CDR1 SGHRS, CDR2 YFSETQ. CDR3 DNA: TGCGCCAGCAGCTTGGACCCGGGACTAGTCGCCGGGGAGCTGTTTTTT. Translation gives CASSLDPGLVAGELFF.

The genes are TRBV28 and TRBJ2-1; 8 bases map to TRBD1. CDR1 is MDHEN and CDR2 is SYDVKM in the germline V gene. V shed 6 bases and J 2 bases; nucleotides not matched to a gene: 6. The CDR3 spans 15 residues. CDR3 loop: CASSPGGGTYNEQFF. The CDR3 DNA follows: TGTGCCAGCAGCCCAGGGGGCGGGACCTACAATGAGCAGTTCTTC.